The rows below give T cell receptor beta chains drawn from one sample of a study of neurological immune-mediated disorders. Via MiXCR, TCRdb re-called the 5' RACE reads, giving one row per CDR3 protein. The sample includes nearly 60,000 distinct CDR3 sequences, 3% to 4% of them seen just once. Sequenced material: PBMCs. The receptors were gathered from a woman aged 55-69 years with multiple sclerosis. Each CDR3 is given without its conserved first and last residue. Fields, in order: J gene, V gene, CDR3 protein.

>TRBJ2-6|TRBV20-1
SAPGIGPGANVLT
>TRBJ1-6|TRBV7-3
ASSLRQYSPLH
>TRBJ1-2|TRBV18
ASSPERGYGYT
>TRBJ2-5|TRBV7-9
ASSRDNEETQY
>TRBJ2-1|TRBV12-3/TRBV12-4
ASNSVTRGAYNEQF
>TRBJ2-2|TRBV5-1
ASSLDFGVTNTGELF
>TRBJ1-4|TRBV20-1
SAPQFEGEKLF
>TRBJ2-4|TRBV18
ASSSSGPKNIQY
>TRBJ2-3|TRBV7-9
ASSFISQNTDTQY
>TRBJ2-5|TRBV14
ASRRDFQETQY
>TRBJ1-5|TRBV4-1
ASSQHGTASNQPQH
>TRBJ1-2|TRBV24-1
ATSDSRTGDLYGYT
>TRBJ2-3|TRBV7-7
ASSQTGRTDTQY
>TRBJ1-2|TRBV5-1
ASSVGTGKSRGYT
>TRBJ2-7|TRBV5-1
ASSLGTSVDEQY
>TRBJ1-1|TRBV5-6
ASSPRRNTEAF
>TRBJ1-6|TRBV5-1
ASSLWQSTNSPLH
>TRBJ2-7|TRBV12-3/TRBV12-4
ASSGTLTYEQY
>TRBJ2-3|TRBV9
ASSVSGRPSWQY
>TRBJ2-1|TRBV29-1
SAVAGGRSIEQF
>TRBJ2-3|TRBV20-1
SARDRLGSASTDTQY
>TRBJ1-1|TRBV6-5
ARPGAGANTEAF
>TRBJ2-4|TRBV20-1
SAEGLAGVMGAQNIQY
>TRBJ1-4|TRBV12-3/TRBV12-4
ASSDRGDKLF
>TRBJ2-7|TRBV7-9
ASSFSRGRSYEQY
>TRBJ2-1|TRBV11-1
ASTPGTSGYNEQF
>TRBJ1-1|TRBV7-2
ASRSRNTEAF
>TRBJ2-5|TRBV20-1
SARGVTSFNDQETQY
>TRBJ1-2|TRBV7-6
ASSPGRGAGSGYT
>TRBJ2-7|TRBV20-1
SARPKSSYEQY
>TRBJ1-6|TRBV6-6
ASSYSAESPLH
>TRBJ2-1|TRBV18
ASSPGQGTYNEQF
>TRBJ2-3|TRBV20-1
SAREAGRTDTQY
>TRBJ1-3|TRBV9
ASSVLAGSSGNTIY
>TRBJ2-5|TRBV20-1
SANPGGAFQETQY
>TRBJ1-5|TRBV28
ASSLPPGQLSNQPQH
>TRBJ1-1|TRBV7-3
ASSQGAGRSTEAF
>TRBJ2-1|TRBV5-1
ASRAGGANEQF
>TRBJ2-5|TRBV11-2
ASSASGAQETQY
>TRBJ2-7|TRBV18
ASSPGGRSYEQY
>TRBJ1-2|TRBV12-3/TRBV12-4
ASSRQLYGYT
>TRBJ2-2|TRBV19
ASSASGVYASGELF
>TRBJ2-2|TRBV6-4
ASSDSSDTGELF
>TRBJ2-5|TRBV28
ASSSPSPGQGMETQY